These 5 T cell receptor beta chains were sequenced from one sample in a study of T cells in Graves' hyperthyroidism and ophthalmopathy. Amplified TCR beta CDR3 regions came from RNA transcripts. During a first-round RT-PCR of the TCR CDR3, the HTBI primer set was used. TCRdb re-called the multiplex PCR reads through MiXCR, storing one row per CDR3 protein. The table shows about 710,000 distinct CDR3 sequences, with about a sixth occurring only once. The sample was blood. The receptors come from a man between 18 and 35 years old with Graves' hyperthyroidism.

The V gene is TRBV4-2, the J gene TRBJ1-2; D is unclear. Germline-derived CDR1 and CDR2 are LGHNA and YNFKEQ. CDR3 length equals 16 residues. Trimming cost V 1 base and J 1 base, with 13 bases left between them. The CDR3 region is CASSQVGTFDNYGYTF. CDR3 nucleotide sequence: TGTGCCAGCAGCCAAGTTGGCACATTCGATAACTATGGCTACACCTTC.

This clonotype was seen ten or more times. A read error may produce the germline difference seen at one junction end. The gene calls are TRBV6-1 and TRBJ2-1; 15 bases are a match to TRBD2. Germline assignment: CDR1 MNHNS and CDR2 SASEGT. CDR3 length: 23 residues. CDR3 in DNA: TGTGCCAGCGCGGGGGGGAAAGGGACTAGCGGGAGGCCCAGGCACCCTTCCTACAATGAGCAATTCTTC. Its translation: CASAGGKGTSGRPRHPSYNEQFF.

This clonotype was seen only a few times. CDR3 loop: CSARSGLSMAPSTDTQYF. The DNA of the CDR3 is TGCAGTGCTCGTAGCGGACTCTCGATGGCCCCTAGCACAGATACGCAGTATTTT. The rearrangement links TRBV20-1 to TRBJ2-3, with TRBD2 as a possible D gene (6 bases). Trimming shortened V by 5 bases and J by 0 bases, and 24 bases separated the two germline ends. Germline V gene lookup returns CDR1 DFQATT and CDR2 SNEGSKA (reference sequence). The CDR3 runs 18 residues.

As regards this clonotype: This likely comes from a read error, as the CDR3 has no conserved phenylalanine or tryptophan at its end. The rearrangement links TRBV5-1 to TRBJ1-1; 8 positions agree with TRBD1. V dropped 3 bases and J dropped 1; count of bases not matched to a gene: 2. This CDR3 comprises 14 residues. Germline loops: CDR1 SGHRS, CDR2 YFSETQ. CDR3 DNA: TGCGCCAGCAGCTCCGGGACAGGGAACACTGAAGCTTTCCTT. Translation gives CASSSGTGNTEAFL.

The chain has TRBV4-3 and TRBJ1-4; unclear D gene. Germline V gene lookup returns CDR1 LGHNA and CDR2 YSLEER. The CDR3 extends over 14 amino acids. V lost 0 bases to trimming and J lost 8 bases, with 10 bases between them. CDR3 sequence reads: CASSQDDGDEKLFF. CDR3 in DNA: TGCGCCAGCAGCCAAGACGATGGTGACGAAAAACTGTTTTTT.